The 23 T cell receptor beta chains given below trace back to one sample, sequenced in a study of CD8 T cells in ankylosing spondylitis. Using its own MiXCR run on the 5' RACE reads, TCRdb lists one record per CDR3 protein. The sample holds about 360,000 distinct CDR3 sequences, approximately 20% seen once. The source material was blood, either unsorted or a sorted T cell fraction (not recorded which). Receptors were obtained from a male donor with ankylosing spondylitis or in good health (not recorded which).

The chain couples TRBV4-2 to TRBJ1-1; 10 bases line up with TRBD1. Germline V gives CDR1 LGHNA, CDR2 YNFKEQ. J gave up 3 bases and V 4 bases, and 8 bases lay outside the gene matches. The CDR3 runs to 16 residues. CDR3 sequence: CASSLSGTGAYTEAFF. CDR3 bases: TGTGCCAGCAGCCTGTCCGGGACAGGGGCCTACACTGAAGCTTTCTTT.

The chain recombines TRBV12-3 or TRBV12-4 with TRBJ2-1, with D perhaps assigned TRBD1 or TRBD2 (6 bases each). V lost 3 bases to trimming and J lost 3 bases, with 12 bases between them. This CDR3 is built from 15 residues. The CDR3: CASSLEGGGYNEQFF. Here the CDR3 DNA reads TGTGCCAGCAGTTTGGAGGGGGGAGGCTACAATGAGCAGTTCTTC.

Ten or more counts support this clonotype. The J gene is TRBJ2-3, the V gene TRBV12-3 or TRBV12-4; 8 nucleotides line up with TRBD2. This CDR3 contains 16 residues. The V segment lost 5 bases and the J segment 4 bases; nucleotides outside the gene matches: 11. The CDR3 loop is CASSNTGPGGPDTQYF. The CDR3 DNA sequence: TGTGCCAGCAGTAATACAGGACCGGGGGGGCCAGATACGCAGTATTTT.

This clonotype has a handful of counts. In nucleotides, the CDR3 is TGCAGTGCAAATTCGGACAGGGGAATGGTTGAGCAGTTCTTC. It yields the protein CSANSDRGMVEQFF. The genes are TRBV20-1 and TRBJ2-1; 9 bases are a match to TRBD1. The CDR3 runs 14 residues. Germline loops: CDR1 DFQATT, CDR2 SNEGSKA (reference sequence). V lost 6 bases to trimming and J lost 9 bases; unmatched junction nucleotides: 12.

The V call is TRBV27, the J call TRBJ2-7; a possible D gene is TRBD1 (7 bases). Germline CDR1 is MNHEY and CDR2 is SMNVEV (reference sequence). There are 16 residues in the CDR3. V dropped 3 bases and J dropped 5 bases, with 20 bases sitting between them. The CDR3 loop reads CASSFAAGQLFHEQYF. CDR3 in DNA: TGTGCCAGCAGTTTCGCGGCGGGACAGCTCTTCCACGAGCAGTACTTC.

The chain combines TRBV6-1 with TRBJ2-5; D gene unclear. CDR1 is MNHNS, CDR2 SASEGT, per germline. Trimming removed 4 bases at V and 6 bases at J, with 9 bases between. This CDR3 has 12 residues. The CDR3 nucleotides are TGTGCCAGCAGTGGGGTCGGACAGACCCAGTACTTC. Amino acid sequence: CASSGVGQTQYF.

This clonotype was observed a few times. V is TRBV14 and J is TRBJ2-3, with D possibly TRBD1 on 6 matching bases. V was clipped by 5 bases and J by 0 bases, with 12 bases between them. Germline V gene data show CDR1 as SGHDN and CDR2 as FVKESK. The CDR3 length is 15 residues. The CDR3 is CASSILGGSTDTQYF. The CDR3 region has the DNA TGTGCCAGCAGCATCTTAGGGGGAAGCACAGATACGCAGTATTTT. The full variable domain, completed using reference TRBV14 and TRBJ2-3, is EAGVTQFPSHSVIEKGQTVTLRCDPISGHDNLYWYRRVMGKEIKFLLHFVKESKQDESGMPNNRFLAERTGGTYSTLKVQPAELEDSGVYFCASSILGGSTDTQYFGPGTRLTVL.

The chain has TRBV12-3 or TRBV12-4 and TRBJ2-5, with D possibly matching TRBD2 (6 bases). The CDR3 is made up of 12 amino acids. With 7 bases removed from V and 5 bases from J, the gap between germline ends came to 11 bases. The CDR3 DNA sequence: TGTGCCAGCACCTCGCGGGGTGAGACCCAGTACTTC. Amino acids: CASTSRGETQYF.

This clonotype was found a few times. V gene TRBV29-1 combines with J gene TRBJ2-3, with 12 bases lining up with TRBD2. Looked up from germline, CDR1 is SQVTM and CDR2 is ANQGSEA. The CDR3 totals 14 residues. With V trimmed by 7 bases and J by 2 bases, 4 bases remained unmatched. Here the CDR3 reads CSGLAGDYTDTQYF. In DNA, the CDR3 is TGCAGCGGACTAGCGGGGGATTACACAGATACGCAGTATTTT.

This clonotype was picked up a small number of times. This chain links TRBV20-1 with TRBJ1-1; no reliable D call. Trimming cost V 3 bases and J 3 bases, with 14 bases left between them. The CDR3 consists of 14 residues. Germline CDR1 is DFQATT and CDR2 is SNEGSKA (reference sequence). The CDR3 DNA is TGCAGTGCTAGGGCCCTGGGTCCCGACACTGAAGCTTTCTTT. Amino acids: CSARALGPDTEAFF.

This clonotype has more than one count but fewer than ten. The chain is built from TRBV5-6 and TRBJ2-5, with D possibly TRBD1 on 6 matching bases. This CDR3 region has 15 residues. Trimming left V 0 bases short and J 1 base short, with 10 bases between. Germline V CDR1 and CDR2: SGHDT, YYEEEE. The DNA of the CDR3 is TGTGCCAGCAGCTTGGCCACAGGGTTCCAAGAGACCCAGTACTTC. This gives the protein CASSLATGFQETQYF.

This clonotype was recorded at least ten times. This chain joins TRBV12-3 or TRBV12-4 and TRBJ2-2; perhaps TRBD1 as D (5 bases). This CDR3 region has 13 residues. V dropped 6 bases and J dropped 5 bases, with 10 bases sitting between them. The CDR3: CASRIRVTGELFF. CDR3 coding DNA: TGTGCCAGCAGAATCAGGGTTACCGGGGAGCTGTTTTTT.

The chain couples TRBV10-3 to TRBJ2-7; TRBD1 agrees at 12 bases. The CDR3 totals 15 residues. CDR1 ENHRY and CDR2 SYGVKD come from the germline V gene. Germline trimming cut 3 bases from V and 5 bases from J; bases unmatched to any gene: 5. Written as DNA, the CDR3 is TGTGCCATCAGTGAAGGGACAGGGGGCCTCCACGAGCAGTACTTC. Its translation is CAISEGTGGLHEQYF.

V and J are TRBV6-1 and TRBJ2-3; the match to TRBD1 covers 9 bases. The CDR3 has 17 amino acids. Germline CDR1 is MNHNS and CDR2 is SASEGT. V gave up 5 bases and J gave up 3 bases; unmatched junction bases: 12. This CDR3 reads CASSPGTGWQFTDTQYF. DNA for the CDR3: TGTGCCAGCAGTCCCGGGACAGGGTGGCAGTTTACAGATACGCAGTATTTT.

Only a few counts were recorded for this clonotype. The chain has TRBV20-1 and TRBJ2-2; TRBD2 matches 12 bases. J gave up 5 bases and V 0 bases, and 7 bases lay outside the gene matches. The CDR3 contains 17 residues. CDR1 and CDR2 (germline): DFQATT, SNEGSKA (reference sequence). The CDR3 nucleotides are TGCAGTGCTAGAGATTGGACTAGCGGGGAGGGGACCGGGGAGCTGTTTTTT. This encodes CSARDWTSGEGTGELFF.

This clonotype showed up just a few times. The rearrangement links TRBV7-9 to TRBJ1-1; D may be TRBD1 (5 bases). The CDR3 extends over 16 amino acids. CDR1 is SEHNR and CDR2 is FQNEAQ in the germline V gene (reference sequence). Trimming cost V 1 base and J 1 base, with 13 bases left between them. The DNA for the CDR3 is TGTGCCAGCAGCTTAGGGGGGATAGGGAGGAACACTGAAGCTTTCTTT. Amino acid sequence: CASSLGGIGRNTEAFF.

This clonotype showed up just a few times. V is TRBV29-1 and J is TRBJ2-2; TRBD2 matches at 13 bases. CDR1 SQVTM and CDR2 ANQGSEA come from the germline V gene. The V and J ends lost 7 bases and 0 bases, in that order; junction bases with no gene match: 11. The CDR3 has 18 residues. The CDR3 protein is CSAGLAGALNANTGELFF. The CDR3 nucleotides read TGCAGCGCCGGACTAGCGGGGGCCCTAAACGCGAACACCGGGGAGCTGTTTTTT.

The V gene is TRBV30, the J gene TRBJ2-7; maybe TRBD1 (7 bases). The CDR3 is 12 amino acids. V shed 4 bases and J shed 6 bases, with 13 bases lying between them. Germline assignment: CDR1 GTSNPN and CDR2 SVGIG (reference sequence). CDR3 residues: CAWTRQGGEQYF. CDR3 bases: TGTGCCTGGACACGACAGGGAGGCGAGCAGTACTTC.

This clonotype was counted a few times. The chain employs TRBV3-1 and TRBJ2-3; no reliable D call. The CDR3 spans 15 residues. Germline V gene data show CDR1 as LGHDT and CDR2 as YNNKEL (reference sequence). Trimming took 1 base from V and 2 from J, leaving 10 bases between them. The CDR3 bases are TGTGCCAGCAGCCAAGTGGCGTTCTTCACAGATACGCAGTATTTT. It is translated as CASSQVAFFTDTQYF.

In its sample, this clonotype was seen a few times. The chain is built from TRBV7-6 and TRBJ2-5; D perhaps matches TRBD2 (5 bases). V was clipped by 1 base and J by 1 base, with 10 bases between them. This CDR3 region has 15 residues. CDR1 and CDR2 (germline): SGHVS, FNYEAQ. The CDR3 DNA reads as TGTGCCAGCAGCTTAGAAGAGGGTATCCAAGAGACCCAGTACTTC. The encoded protein is CASSLEEGIQETQYF.

V and J are TRBV29-1 and TRBJ2-3; TRBD2 aligns across 11 bases. CDR3 length: 15 residues. The germline gives CDR1 SQVTM, CDR2 ANQGSEA. The V segment lost 3 bases and the J segment 3 bases; nucleotides outside the gene matches: 5. CDR3 DNA sequence: TGCAGCGTTGATAGGCCTAGCGGGGGGACAGATACGCAGTATTTT. It codes for CSVDRPSGGTDTQYF.

The chain uses TRBV4-1 and TRBJ2-6, with a possible D match to TRBD1 (5 bases). V lost 5 bases and J 1 base, leaving 12 bases between the germline ends. The CDR3 consists of 16 residues. Germline loops: CDR1 MGHRA, CDR2 YSYEKL. The CDR3 spells CASSETDSSGANVLTF. In DNA form, the CDR3 reads TGCGCCAGCAGCGAAACAGACAGTTCTGGGGCCAACGTCCTGACTTTC.

Only a few counts were recorded for this clonotype. The gene calls are TRBV27 and TRBJ2-1; 8 nucleotides line up with TRBD2. The CDR3 spans 15 residues. The V and J ends lost 6 bases and 8 bases, in that order; junction bases with no gene match: 12. Germline CDR1 reads MNHEY; CDR2 reads SMNVEV (reference sequence). Here the CDR3 reads CASRQPGGGMDEQFF. CDR3 nucleotides: TGTGCCAGCAGGCAACCCGGGGGGGGGATGGATGAGCAGTTCTTC.